This T cell receptor (beta chain) comes out of a study of T cell changes during pregnancy in multiple sclerosis. This CDR3 region has 13 residues. CDR1 is SGHNT, CDR2 YENEEA, per germline. Germline trimming cut 5 bases from V and 4 bases from J; bases unmatched to any gene: 5. Data came from immunoSEQ multiplex PCR; TCRdb stores just in-frame clones and leaves some out. The data contain over 45,000 clones, around 90% of them seen just once; the ten biggest clones take up 1.9%. The chain has TRBV11-3 and TRBJ2-7, with 7 bases that match TRBD1. Sequencing used peripheral blood, obtained in the first trimester of pregnancy. The receptor was isolated from a female donor with multiple sclerosis, enrolled in a pregnancy study. DNA for the CDR3: TGTGCCAGCAGCCTAAGGACAGGTTACGAGCAGTACTTC. Translated, it gives CASSLRTGYEQYF.